This T cell receptor beta chain was found in a study of blood T cell repertoires in COVID-19. Turning to the study itself: Spain, Italy and the United States supplied samples that represented acute and convalescent COVID-19.

The CDR3 is made up of 17 amino acids. The J segment lost 6 bases and the V segment lost 4 bases, leaving 9 bases of the junction unmatched. Germline loops: CDR1 SGDLS, CDR2 YYNGEE. Sequencing was performed with immunoSEQ multiplex PCR; in TCRdb, only in-frame clones are kept and a portion is missing. The table records about 28,000 clones, approximately 86% of them present only once. The J gene is TRBJ1-6, the V gene TRBV9; 11 bases are shared with TRBD1. The sample comprised peripheral blood. This TCR derives from a man in his 60s with active COVID-19. CDR3 nucleotide sequence: TGTGCCAGCAGCCCACGGGACAGGGGGAGAGGTAATTCACCCCTCCACTTT. Translation: CASSPRDRGRGNSPLHF.